The T cell receptor (beta chain) described here comes from a study of T cells expressing NK-cell markers. Background on the study: Sorted CD3+CD56+NKG2C+, CD3+CD56+NKG2C- and CD3+CD56-NKG2C+ T-cell subsets were beta-chain profiled.

The CDR3 is made up of 13 amino acids. Germline V gives CDR1 LGHNA, CDR2 YNFKEQ. In regard to this clonotype: Antigen specificity is unknown.

Study results and caveats: Dominant NKG2C+ clonotypes made up roughly 1.0-8% of CD8+ T cells in roughly six donors. The study found these clonotypes also leading the CD3+CD56-NKG2C+ fraction in several donors.

5'RACE template switching with UMIs generated TCR beta cDNA. Each CDR3 protein gets one entry in TCRdb, which reprocessed the 5' RACE reads and gives no DNA. The sample table sets out 550,000 to 600,000 distinct CDR3 sequences. The source of this sequence is a man between 18 and 35 years old in good health. The J gene is TRBJ2-7, the V gene TRBV4-2; the TRBD2 assignment by TCRdb is unverifiable without DNA. Sequencing used blood T cells: a sorted CD56 or NKG2C T cell subset, CD4+ or CD8+ T cells, or bulk PBMC T cells (not recorded which). CDR3 loop: CASSQGVAGPQYF.